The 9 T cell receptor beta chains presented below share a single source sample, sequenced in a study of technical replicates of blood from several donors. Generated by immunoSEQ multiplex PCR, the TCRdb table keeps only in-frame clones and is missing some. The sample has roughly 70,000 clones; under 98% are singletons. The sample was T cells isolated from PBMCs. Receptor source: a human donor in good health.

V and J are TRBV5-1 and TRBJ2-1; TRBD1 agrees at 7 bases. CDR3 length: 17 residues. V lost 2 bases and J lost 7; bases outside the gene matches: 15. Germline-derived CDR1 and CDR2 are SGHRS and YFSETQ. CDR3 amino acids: CASSFIRWEQGLNEQFF. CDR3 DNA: TGCGCCAGCAGCTTCATTCGTTGGGAACAGGGGTTAAATGAGCAGTTCTTC.

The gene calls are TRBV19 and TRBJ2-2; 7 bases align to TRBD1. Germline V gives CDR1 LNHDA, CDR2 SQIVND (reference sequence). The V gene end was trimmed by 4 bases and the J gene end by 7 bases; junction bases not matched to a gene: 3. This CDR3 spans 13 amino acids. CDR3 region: CASSTGGIGELFF. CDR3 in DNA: TGTGCCAGTAGTACAGGGGGAATCGGGGAGCTGTTTTTT.

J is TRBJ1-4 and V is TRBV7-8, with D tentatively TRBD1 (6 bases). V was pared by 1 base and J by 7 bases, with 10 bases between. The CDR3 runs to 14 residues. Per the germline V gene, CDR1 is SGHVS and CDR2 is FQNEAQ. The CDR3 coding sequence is TGTGCCAGCAGCTTAGACAGGGTCCCTGAAAAACTGTTTTTT. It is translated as CASSLDRVPEKLFF.

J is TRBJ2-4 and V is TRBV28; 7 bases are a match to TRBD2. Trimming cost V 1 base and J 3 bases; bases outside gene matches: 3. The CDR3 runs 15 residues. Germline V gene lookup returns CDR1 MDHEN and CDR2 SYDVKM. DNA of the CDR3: TGTGCCAGCAGTTTATTCCCTAGCGGCAAAAACATTCAGTACTTC. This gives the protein CASSLFPSGKNIQYF.

CDR3 DNA: TGTGCCAGCAGTTCCTCAGATACGCAGTATTTT. This sequence encodes CASSSSDTQYF. The chain couples TRBV6-6 to TRBJ2-3; D ambiguous. This CDR3 is 11 amino acids long. V dropped 4 bases and J dropped 4 bases, with 3 bases sitting between them. In germline, CDR1 is MNHNY, CDR2 SVGAGI (reference sequence).

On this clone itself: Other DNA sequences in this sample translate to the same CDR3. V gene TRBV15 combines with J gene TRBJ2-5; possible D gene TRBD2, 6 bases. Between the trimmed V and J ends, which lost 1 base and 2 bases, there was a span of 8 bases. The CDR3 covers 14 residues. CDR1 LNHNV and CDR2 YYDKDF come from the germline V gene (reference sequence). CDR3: CATSRAGAQETQYF. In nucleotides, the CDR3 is TGTGCCACCAGCAGAGCGGGAGCACAAGAGACCCAGTACTTC.

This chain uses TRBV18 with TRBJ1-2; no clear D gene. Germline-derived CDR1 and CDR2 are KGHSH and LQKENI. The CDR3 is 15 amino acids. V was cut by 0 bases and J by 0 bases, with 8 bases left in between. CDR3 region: CASSPPGGSNYGYTF. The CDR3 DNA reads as TGTGCCAGCTCACCACCGGGAGGGTCTAACTATGGCTACACCTTC.

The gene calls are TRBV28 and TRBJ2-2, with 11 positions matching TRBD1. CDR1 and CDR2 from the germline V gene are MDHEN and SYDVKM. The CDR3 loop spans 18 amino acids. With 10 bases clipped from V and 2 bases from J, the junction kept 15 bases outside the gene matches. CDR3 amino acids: CATTPGQGVILNTGELFF. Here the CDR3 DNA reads TGTGCCACCACACCGGGACAGGGGGTTATACTTAACACCGGGGAGCTGTTTTTT.

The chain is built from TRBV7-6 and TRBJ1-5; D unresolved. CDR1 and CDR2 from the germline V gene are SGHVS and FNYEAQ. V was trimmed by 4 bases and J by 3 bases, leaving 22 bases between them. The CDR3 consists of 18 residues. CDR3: CASSSNFPKSIYNQPQHF. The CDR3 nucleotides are TGTGCCAGCAGCTCTAATTTCCCTAAGTCCATTTACAATCAGCCCCAGCATTTT.